This TCR beta chain was obtained from a study of response to subunit inactivated influenza vaccine. Study-level results: Seasonal influenza vaccination, on each occasion, was suggested by the authors to recruit few new T cells.

Germline values: CDR1 LNHNV, CDR2 YYDKDF (reference sequence). J was trimmed by 0 bases and V by 2 bases; bases with no gene match: 5. This CDR3 has 16 amino acids. In its sample, this clonotype was seen a few times. Its antigen is currently unknown. MiXCR was run by TCRdb on the RT-PCR reads, yielding one entry per CDR3 protein. The sample lists about 800,000 distinct CDR3 sequences; 21% were seen once. This material consisted of PBMCs from blood, taken 5 days after vaccination. This chain connects TRBV15 to TRBJ2-7, with 9 bases lining up with TRBD1. The source of this sequence is a man in his fifties who received an inactivated influenza vaccine. CDR3 nucleotides: TGTGCCACCAGCAGAACCCGGGACAGGGACTCCTACGAGCAGTACTTC. Translating it yields CATSRTRDRDSYEQYF.